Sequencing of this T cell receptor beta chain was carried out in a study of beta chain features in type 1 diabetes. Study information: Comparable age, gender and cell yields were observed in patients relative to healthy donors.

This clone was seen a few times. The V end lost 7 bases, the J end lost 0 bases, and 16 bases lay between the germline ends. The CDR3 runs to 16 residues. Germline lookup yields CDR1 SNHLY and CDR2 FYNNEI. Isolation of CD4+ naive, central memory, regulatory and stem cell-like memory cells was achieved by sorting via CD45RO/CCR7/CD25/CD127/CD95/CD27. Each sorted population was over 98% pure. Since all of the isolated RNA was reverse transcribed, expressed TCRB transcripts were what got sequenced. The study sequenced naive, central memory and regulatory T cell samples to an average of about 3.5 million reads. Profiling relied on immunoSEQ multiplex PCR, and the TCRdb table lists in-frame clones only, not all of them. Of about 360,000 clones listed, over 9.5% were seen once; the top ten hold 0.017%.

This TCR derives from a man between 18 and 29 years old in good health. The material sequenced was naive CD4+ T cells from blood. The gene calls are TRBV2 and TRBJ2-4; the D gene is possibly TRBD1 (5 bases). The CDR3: CASKGSRVGAKNIQYF. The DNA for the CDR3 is TGTGCCAGCAAAGGGTCCAGGGTTGGAGCCAAAAACATTCAGTACTTC.